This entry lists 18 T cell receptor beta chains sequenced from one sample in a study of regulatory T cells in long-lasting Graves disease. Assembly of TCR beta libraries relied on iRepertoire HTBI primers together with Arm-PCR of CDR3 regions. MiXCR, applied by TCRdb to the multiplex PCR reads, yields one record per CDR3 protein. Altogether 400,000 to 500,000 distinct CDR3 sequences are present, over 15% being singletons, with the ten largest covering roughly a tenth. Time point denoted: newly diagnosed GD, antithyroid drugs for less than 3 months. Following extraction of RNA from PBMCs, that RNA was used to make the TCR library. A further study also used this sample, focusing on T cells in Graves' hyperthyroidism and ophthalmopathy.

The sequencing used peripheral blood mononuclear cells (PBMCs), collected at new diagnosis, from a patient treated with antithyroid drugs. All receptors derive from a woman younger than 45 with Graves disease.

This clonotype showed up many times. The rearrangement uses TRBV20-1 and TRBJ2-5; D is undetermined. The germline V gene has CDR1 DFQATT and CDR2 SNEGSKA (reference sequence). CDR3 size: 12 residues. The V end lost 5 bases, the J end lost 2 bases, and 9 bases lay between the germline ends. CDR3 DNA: TGCAGTGCTGGTCCGCAGCAAGAGACCCAGTACTTC. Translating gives CSAGPQQETQYF.

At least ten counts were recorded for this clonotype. CDR3 amino acids: CASSLDHPTDTQYF. CDR3 in DNA: TGTGCCAGCAGTTTGGACCATCCCACAGATACGCAGTATTTT. The chain combines TRBV12-3 or TRBV12-4 with TRBJ2-3; unclear D gene. The V end lost 3 bases, the J end lost 2 bases, and 9 bases lay between the germline ends. The CDR3 runs to 14 residues.

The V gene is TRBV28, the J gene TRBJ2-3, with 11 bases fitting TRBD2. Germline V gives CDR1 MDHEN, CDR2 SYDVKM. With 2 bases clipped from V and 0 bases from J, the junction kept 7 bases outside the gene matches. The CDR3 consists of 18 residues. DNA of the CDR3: TGTGCCAGCAGTTTACTTGTGACTAGCGGGACCAGCACAGATACGCAGTATTTT. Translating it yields CASSLLVTSGTSTDTQYF.

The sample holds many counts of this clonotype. The CDR3 nucleotides read TGCAGTGCTAGATCTTACTACGAGCAGTACTTC. This codes for CSARSYYEQYF. This rearrangement joins TRBV20-1 to TRBJ2-7; D gene uncertain. The V gene lost 2 bases and the J gene lost 3 bases, with 5 bases spanning the gap. The CDR3 runs 11 residues. Germline V gene sequence: CDR1 DFQATT, CDR2 SNEGSKA (reference sequence).

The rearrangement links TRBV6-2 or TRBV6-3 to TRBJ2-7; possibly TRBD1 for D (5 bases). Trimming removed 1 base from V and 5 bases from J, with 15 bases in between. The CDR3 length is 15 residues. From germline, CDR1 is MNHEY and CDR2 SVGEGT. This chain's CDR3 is CASSYYRQGANEQYF. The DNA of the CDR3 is TGTGCCAGCAGTTACTATAGGCAGGGTGCCAACGAGCAGTACTTC.

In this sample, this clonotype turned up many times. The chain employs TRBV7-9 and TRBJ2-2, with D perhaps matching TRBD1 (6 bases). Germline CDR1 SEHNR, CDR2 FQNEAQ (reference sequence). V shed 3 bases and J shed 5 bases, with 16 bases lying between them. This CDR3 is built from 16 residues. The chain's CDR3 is CASSFPQGSGTGELFF. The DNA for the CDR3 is TGTGCCAGCAGCTTCCCACAGGGTTCGGGTACCGGGGAGCTGTTTTTT.

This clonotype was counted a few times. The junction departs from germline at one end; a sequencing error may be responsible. CDR3 region: CANRGLAGGPSYNEQFF. CDR3 DNA sequence: TGCGCCAACAGGGGACTAGCGGGAGGGCCTTCCTACAATGAGCAGTTCTTC. This rearrangement joins TRBV28 to TRBJ2-1, with 16 nucleotides matching TRBD2. Germline CDR1 reads MDHEN; CDR2 reads SYDVKM. This CDR3 region has 17 residues.

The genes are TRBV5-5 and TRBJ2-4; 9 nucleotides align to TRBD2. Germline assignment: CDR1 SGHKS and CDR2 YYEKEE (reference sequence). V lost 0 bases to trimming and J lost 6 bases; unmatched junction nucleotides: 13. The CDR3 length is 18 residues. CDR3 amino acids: CASSLGNSREGRGNIQYF. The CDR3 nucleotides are TGTGCCAGCAGCTTGGGAAATTCGCGGGAGGGCCGAGGAAACATTCAGTACTTC.

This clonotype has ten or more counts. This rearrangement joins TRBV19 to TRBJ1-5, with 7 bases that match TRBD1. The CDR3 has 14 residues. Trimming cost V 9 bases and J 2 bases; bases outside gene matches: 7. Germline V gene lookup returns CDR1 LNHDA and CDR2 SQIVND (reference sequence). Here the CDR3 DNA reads TGTGCCAGCAGTTCCACAGGGGGCAATCAGCCCCAGCATTTT. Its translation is CASSSTGGNQPQHF.

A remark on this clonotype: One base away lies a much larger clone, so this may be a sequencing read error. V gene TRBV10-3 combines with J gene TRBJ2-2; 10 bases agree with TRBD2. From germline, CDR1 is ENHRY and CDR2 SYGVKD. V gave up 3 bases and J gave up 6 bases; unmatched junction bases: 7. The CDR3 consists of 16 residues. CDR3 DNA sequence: TGTGCCATCAGTGATTACGGGACTAGCGCTTCCGGGGAGCTGTTTTTT. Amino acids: CAISDYGTSASGELFF.

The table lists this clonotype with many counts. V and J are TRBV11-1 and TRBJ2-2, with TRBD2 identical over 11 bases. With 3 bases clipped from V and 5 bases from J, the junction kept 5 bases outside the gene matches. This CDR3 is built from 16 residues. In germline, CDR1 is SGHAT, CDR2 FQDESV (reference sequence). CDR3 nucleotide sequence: TGTGCCAGCAGCTTTCTAGCGGGAGGTTGGACCGGGGAGCTGTTTTTT. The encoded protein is CASSFLAGGWTGELFF.

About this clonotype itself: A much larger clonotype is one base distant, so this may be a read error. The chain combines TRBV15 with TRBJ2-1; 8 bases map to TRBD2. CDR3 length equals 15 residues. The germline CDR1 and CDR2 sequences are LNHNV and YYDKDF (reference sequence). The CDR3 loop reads CVTSSDGRANYEQFF. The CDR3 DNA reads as TGTGTCACCAGCAGTGACGGGAGGGCCAATTACGAGCAGTTCTTC.

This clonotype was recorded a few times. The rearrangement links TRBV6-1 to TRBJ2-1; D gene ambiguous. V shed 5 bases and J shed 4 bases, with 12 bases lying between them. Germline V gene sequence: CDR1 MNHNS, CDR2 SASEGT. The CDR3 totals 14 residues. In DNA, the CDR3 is TGTGCCAGCAGTACTGCCCTTTATTACAATGAGCAGTTCTTC. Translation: CASSTALYYNEQFF.

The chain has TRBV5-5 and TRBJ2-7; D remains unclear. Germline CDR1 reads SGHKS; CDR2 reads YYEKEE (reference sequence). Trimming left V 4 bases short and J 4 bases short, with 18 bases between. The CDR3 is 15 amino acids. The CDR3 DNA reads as TGTGCCAGCAGCCAAGGTCTAGGCAGACCTTACGAGCAGTACTTC. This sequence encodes CASSQGLGRPYEQYF.

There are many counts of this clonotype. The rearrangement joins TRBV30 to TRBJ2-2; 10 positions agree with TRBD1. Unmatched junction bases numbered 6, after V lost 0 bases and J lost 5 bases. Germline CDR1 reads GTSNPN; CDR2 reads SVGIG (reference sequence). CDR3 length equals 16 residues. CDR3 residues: CAWSVQLGQGTGELFF. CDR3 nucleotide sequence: TGTGCCTGGAGTGTACAGTTGGGACAGGGGACCGGGGAGCTGTTTTTT.

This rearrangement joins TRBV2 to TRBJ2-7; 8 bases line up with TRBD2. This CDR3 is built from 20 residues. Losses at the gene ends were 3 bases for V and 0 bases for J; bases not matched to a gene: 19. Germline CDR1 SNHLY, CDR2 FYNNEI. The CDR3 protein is CASSDGSWTEAGVVSYEQYF. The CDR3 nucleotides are TGTGCCAGCAGTGATGGGAGTTGGACAGAAGCGGGAGTAGTCTCCTACGAGCAGTACTTC.

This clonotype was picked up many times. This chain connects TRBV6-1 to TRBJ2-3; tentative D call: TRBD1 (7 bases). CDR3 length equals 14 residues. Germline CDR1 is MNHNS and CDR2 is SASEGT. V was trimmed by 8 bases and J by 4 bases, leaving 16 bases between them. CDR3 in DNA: TGTGCCAGCCGGAGACAGGGAGGATCAGATACGCAGTATTTT. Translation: CASRRQGGSDTQYF.

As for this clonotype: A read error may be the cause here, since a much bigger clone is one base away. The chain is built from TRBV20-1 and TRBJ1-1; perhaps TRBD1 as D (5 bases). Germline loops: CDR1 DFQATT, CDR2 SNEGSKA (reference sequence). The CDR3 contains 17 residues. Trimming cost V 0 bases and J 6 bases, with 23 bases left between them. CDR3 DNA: TGCAGTGCTAGAGATCATTGGGGGGTTCGCCGGGACCCTGAAGCTTTCTTT. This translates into CSARDHWGVRRDPEAFF.